This TCR beta chain was obtained from a study of post-analysis software for immune sequencing data. Unique molecular identifiers were carried by the TCR beta cDNA libraries. T cells numbering roughly 1 to 10 million yielded cDNA molecules that totaled about 500,000. Via MiXCR, TCRdb re-called the PCR reads, giving one row per CDR3 protein. The sample gives roughly 600,000 distinct CDR3 sequences, about 40% of which show up once; roughly 1.8% is in the top ten. Source material: blood. The clonotype comes from a girl aged 10 to 17 with multiple sclerosis.

CDR3 coding DNA: TGCGCCAGCAGCAAGGGACAGGCAATCTCCTACGAGCAGTACTTC. The encoded protein is CASSKGQAISYEQYF. The V and J genes are TRBV5-1 and TRBJ2-7; 8 bases are shared with TRBD1. V shed 4 bases, J shed 0 bases, and the junction held 6 bases outside the gene matches. The CDR3 consists of 15 residues. In germline, CDR1 is SGHRS, CDR2 YFSETQ.